The entry that follows covers one T cell receptor (beta chain) sequence. This clonotype has ten or more counts. Which antigen it targets is not known. It has no much larger one-base neighbor in the sample; base qualities were not kept. Stable Graves' hyperthyroidism was defined as the absence of progression to ophthalmopathy over 18 months of follow-up. Hyperthyroidism patients were newly diagnosed, with disease duration under 2 months, and aged 18 to 65 years. The study excluded patients with uncontrolled infections, other autoimmune diseases, pregnancy or lactation. Clinical symptoms, serum thyroxine and TRAb, thyroid ultrasound, and orbital computed tomography formed the basis for the diagnoses. Ficoll-Paque density gradient centrifugation was used to isolate PBMCs from around 10 ml of fresh peripheral blood. Total RNA was extracted using Trizol reagent, and RNA quality was assessed on an Agilent 2100 Bioanalyzer.

The record originates from a study of T cells in Graves' hyperthyroidism and ophthalmopathy (dated by TCRdb to about 2019). In terms of the full investigation: Peripheral blood was collected at initial diagnosis, before any treatment. TCR V-J signatures able to tell the groups apart were searched for in a discovery cohort of approximately 95 patients, of whom over 40 had Graves' ophthalmopathy and 55 to 60 had stable Graves' hyperthyroidism. An independent validation cohort of some 18 hyperthyroidism patients and about 16 patients who later progressed to ophthalmopathy tested prospective prediction of ophthalmopathy. The approximately 95 discovery patients were divided at random into training and test sets in a 7:3 ratio. The study also compared thyroid tissue and blood T-cell repertoires from a handful of Graves' hyperthyroidism patients. After sampling, hyperthyroidism patients received methimazole starting at 30 mg daily, and ophthalmopathy patients received high-dose intravenous methylprednisolone. TCR Vbeta CDR3 sequencing of 135 peripheral blood samples (43 ophthalmopathy, 70 to 85 hyperthyroidism and approximately 17 progressor patients) is reported in the paper.

The TCR beta CDR3 regions were amplified from RNA transcripts. The TCR CDR3 was subjected to a first round of RT-PCR using the HTBI primer set and the Qiagen OneStep RT-PCR kit. The libraries were constructed in a second round of multiplex PCR and then size-selected and purified. Libraries were sequenced paired-end with 100 bp reads on an Illumina HiSeq2000. Turning to the authors' computational methods: SOAPnuke was used to process the raw data, with reads discarded if the reads contained adapters or uncalled bases, had a mean Phred below 15, or lacked an exact constant-primer or identifier match. High-quality paired reads were merged using COPE v1.2.5, and each unique nucleotide sequence was defined as a clonotype. MiTCR v1.1 was used to align the clonotypes against IMGT TRBV, TRBD and TRBJ reference segments. The analysis was restricted to V-J combinations with a frequency above 0.0001, which together covered roughly 99% of the repertoires. A TCS score was defined as the ratio of F50 (clonal expansion) to E x V (chaos), with BLOSUM62-based TCRdist applied between CDR3 peptides within each V-J. Welch's t-statistics and random forest reduced around 510 V-J features to 10 to 15, which were used in a naive Bayes classifier (R e1071). Clones were called with MiXCR by TCRdb after fastp trimmed the public reads at Q25, and only in-frame beta chains were retained. Duplicate CDR3 protein sequences are folded into a single record with the most common DNA and genes. V and J calls and clone size were set by TCRdb, not the authors. A total of fewer than 600,000 distinct CDR3 sequences appear in this sample, roughly 15% of them only once. The biggest ten clones account for approximately 13% of the sample.

What the research found in general, with its limitations: A model built on a 13 V-J signature distinguished ophthalmopathy from stable hyperthyroidism, reaching 87.88% sensitivity and about 81% specificity in cross-validation and 80%/75% in testing. Sample size was not statistically predetermined, and blinding of investigators to group allocation was not performed. Blood samples also contained most of the expanded thyroid clonotypes (frequency above 0.001), which suggests that blood repertoires may reflect thyroid immune responses. In validation, progression to ophthalmopathy was predicted by the model with almost 71% sensitivity and just over 72% specificity, a median of about 6 months before onset.

This TCR was recovered from a woman in her 40s with Graves' hyperthyroidism. The sample comprised blood.

The CDR3 reads as follows: CASSRGRDSYNEQFF. Read as DNA, the sequence is TGTGCCAGCAGCCGAGGGCGGGACTCCTACAATGAGCAGTTCTTC. The chain employs TRBV3-1 and TRBJ2-1; matching of 6 bases hints at TRBD2 as the D gene. CDR1 is given as LGHDT and CDR2 as YNNKEL, both from the germline V gene (reference sequence). The CDR3 starts with the cysteine, ends with the phenylalanine, and has 15 residues. Only CDR3 DNA remains: 45 bases, in frame from the first base. V is reduced by 4 bases and J by 0 bases, leaving a spacing of 10 bases between them.